This TCR beta chain was observed in a study of T-cell reconstitution after alpha-beta-depleted transplantation in children. This clonotype was counted many times. It was with unique molecular identifiers that the TCRbeta library was prepared. TCRdb reprocessed the PCR reads via MiXCR and lists one record per CDR3 protein. The sample holds almost 500,000 distinct CDR3 sequences, about 12% seen once. Germline values: CDR1 SGHTA, CDR2 FQGNSA. V shed 4 bases and J 3 bases; nucleotides not matched to a gene: 2. The CDR3 consists of 14 residues. The source of this sequence is a human donor who donated a stem cell graft to a child with combined immunodeficiency. The specimen was PBMCs from the stem cell graft donor, collected from the stem cell graft. The V call is TRBV7-2, the J call TRBJ2-1, with 8 bases matching TRBD2. Here the CDR3 DNA reads TGTGCCAGCAGCTGGGGACTAGACTACAATGAGCAGTTCTTC. Encoded protein: CASSWGLDYNEQFF.